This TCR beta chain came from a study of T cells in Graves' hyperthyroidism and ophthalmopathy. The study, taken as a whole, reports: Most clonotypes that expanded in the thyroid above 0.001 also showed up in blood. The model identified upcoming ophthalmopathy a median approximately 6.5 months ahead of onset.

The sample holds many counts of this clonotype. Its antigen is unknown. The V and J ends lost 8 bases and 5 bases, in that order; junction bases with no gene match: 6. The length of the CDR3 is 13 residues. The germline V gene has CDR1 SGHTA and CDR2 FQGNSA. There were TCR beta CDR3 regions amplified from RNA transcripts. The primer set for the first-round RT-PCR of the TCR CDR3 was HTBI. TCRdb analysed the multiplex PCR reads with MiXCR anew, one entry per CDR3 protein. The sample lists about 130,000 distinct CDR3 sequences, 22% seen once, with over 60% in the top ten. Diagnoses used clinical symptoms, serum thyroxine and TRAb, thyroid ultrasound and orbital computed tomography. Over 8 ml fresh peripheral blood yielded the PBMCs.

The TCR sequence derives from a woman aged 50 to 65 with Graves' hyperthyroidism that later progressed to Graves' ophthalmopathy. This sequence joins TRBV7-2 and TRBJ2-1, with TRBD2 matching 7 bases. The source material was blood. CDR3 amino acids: CASGGRAHNEQFF. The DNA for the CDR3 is TGTGCCAGCGGCGGGAGAGCACACAATGAGCAGTTCTTC.